What follows are 26 T cell receptor beta chains derived from one specimen sequenced in a study of cytomegalovirus exposure and HLA in healthy donors. Vbeta (60) and Jbeta (13) primers were used in the PCR. Some clones are missing from TCRdb's copy, which holds only in-frame ones; the method was immunoSEQ multiplex PCR. The sample holds 120,000 or so clones, approximately 69% seen once. Specimen: PBMCs. The source of these receptors is a man between 35 and 55 years old in good health and CMV-seropositive.

This chain connects TRBV7-3 to TRBJ2-6; 11 bases align to TRBD2. Germline CDR1 and CDR2: SGHTA and FQGTGA. V shed 4 bases, J shed 0 bases, and the junction held 5 bases outside the gene matches. The CDR3 covers 18 residues. CDR3 loop: CASSSTSGSHSGANVLTF. The CDR3 region has the DNA TGTGCCAGCAGCTCCACTAGCGGGAGCCACTCTGGGGCCAACGTCCTGACTTTC.

The chain links TRBV18 to TRBJ2-2; weak D call: TRBD1 (6 bases). V dropped 3 bases and J dropped 1 base, with 18 bases sitting between them. This CDR3 region has 18 residues. CDR1 and CDR2 from the germline V gene are KGHSH and LQKENI. CDR3 sequence: CASSPQKGVRGNTGELFF. CDR3 coding DNA: TGTGCCAGCTCACCCCAGAAAGGAGTCAGGGGGAACACCGGGGAGCTGTTTTTT.

V is TRBV6-6 and J is TRBJ2-7; D is unclear. With 7 bases removed from V and 0 bases from J, the gap between germline ends came to 13 bases. The CDR3 has 14 amino acids. In germline, CDR1 is MNHNY, CDR2 SVGAGI (reference sequence). CDR3 in amino acids: CASTYAEASYEQYF. The CDR3 coding sequence is TGTGCCAGCACCTACGCGGAAGCCTCCTACGAGCAGTACTTC.

This chain connects TRBV18 to TRBJ2-5; possible D gene TRBD2, 5 bases. The CDR3 spans 13 residues. The V end lost 2 bases, the J end lost 4 bases, and 8 bases lay between the germline ends. CDR1 is KGHSH and CDR2 is LQKENI in the germline V gene. The CDR3 sequence: CASSPGGPETQYF. Written as DNA, the CDR3 is TGTGCCAGCTCACCAGGAGGCCCAGAGACCCAGTACTTC.

The CDR3 sequence: CASNNARHEQYF. The DNA for the CDR3 is TGTGCCAGCAATAACGCCAGGCACGAGCAGTACTTC. The rearrangement joins TRBV6-1 to TRBJ2-7, with D unresolved. This CDR3 comprises 12 residues. V was clipped by 7 bases and J by 5 bases, with 12 bases between them. From germline, CDR1 is MNHNS and CDR2 SASEGT.

This clone came up once. This sequence joins TRBV4-1 and TRBJ2-2, with TRBD1 matching over 12 bases. The germline gives CDR1 MGHRA, CDR2 YSYEKL. The V and J ends lost 6 bases and 4 bases, in that order; junction bases with no gene match: 6. The CDR3 sequence is 16 residues long. CDR3 protein: CASRKGQGAGTGELFF. CDR3 DNA sequence: TGCGCCAGCAGAAAGGGACAGGGGGCCGGCACCGGGGAGCTGTTTTTT.

The DNA for the CDR3 is TGTGCCAGCAGTTTACCTATTTCCTCCGGGACAGGGAATCTCCACGAGCAGTACTTC. As protein: CASSLPISSGTGNLHEQYF. The chain is built from TRBV28 and TRBJ2-7; 9 nucleotides match TRBD1. This CDR3 contains 19 residues. Germline V CDR1 and CDR2: MDHEN, SYDVKM. V gave up 2 bases and J gave up 5 bases; unmatched junction bases: 19.

This clone was observed a single time. The V and J genes are TRBV28 and TRBJ2-1, with D hard to call. V lost 3 bases to trimming and J lost 10 bases, with 7 bases between them. CDR1 MDHEN and CDR2 SYDVKM come from the germline V gene. The CDR3 has 11 amino acids. The CDR3 sequence is CASSFRGEQFF. The DNA for the CDR3 is TGTGCCAGCAGTTTCCGTGGCGAGCAGTTCTTC.

The rearrangement links TRBV5-1 to TRBJ2-5; 7 bases map to TRBD1. CDR1 SGHRS and CDR2 YFSETQ come from the germline V gene. V gave up 4 bases and J gave up 0 bases; unmatched junction bases: 9. The CDR3 has 16 amino acids. CDR3 protein: CASSVAGDSHQETQYF. In DNA form, the CDR3 reads TGCGCCAGCAGCGTAGCCGGGGACAGCCACCAAGAGACCCAGTACTTC.

The chain joins TRBV19 to TRBJ2-2; 9 bases are a match to TRBD1. The CDR3 runs 16 residues. The V gene end was trimmed by 4 bases and the J gene end by 4 bases; junction bases not matched to a gene: 7. Germline V gene lookup returns CDR1 LNHDA and CDR2 SQIVND (reference sequence). The CDR3 protein is CASSTPGQGPTGELFF. The DNA of the CDR3 is TGTGCCAGTAGTACGCCCGGACAGGGGCCCACCGGGGAGCTGTTTTTT.

The V call is TRBV19, the J call TRBJ1-2; 7 nucleotides line up with TRBD1. Trimming cost V 5 bases and J 4 bases; bases outside gene matches: 10. The CDR3 totals 15 residues. The germline CDR1 and CDR2 sequences are LNHDA and SQIVND (reference sequence). The CDR3 region is CASSPRQGTTYGYTF. DNA for the CDR3: TGTGCCAGTAGTCCGAGACAGGGTACCACCTATGGCTACACCTTC.

This clone was counted once. This rearrangement joins TRBV7-9 to TRBJ2-7, with no clear D. This CDR3 contains 14 residues. Germline V CDR1 and CDR2: SEHNR, FQNEAQ (reference sequence). The V end was cut by 0 bases, the J end by 0 bases, with 6 bases between. This CDR3 reads CASSLAELSYEQYF. The CDR3 DNA reads as TGTGCCAGCAGCTTAGCAGAGCTCTCCTACGAGCAGTACTTC.

Comments on this clone: The junction differs from germline at one of its ends, possibly a read error. The chain couples TRBV11-2 to TRBJ2-3; no firm D call. Germline loops: CDR1 SGHAT, CDR2 FQNNGV. The CDR3 totals 14 residues. CDR3 in DNA: TGTGCCAGCAGCTTAGTAGTCTTAGAAGATACGCGGTATTTT. Protein sequence: CASSLVVLEDTRYF. The variable domain in full, completed from reference TRBV11-2 and TRBJ2-3, reads EAGVAQSPRYKIIEKRQSVAFWCNPISGHATLYWYQQILGQGPKLLIQFQNNGVVDDSQLPKDRFSAERLKGVDSTLKIQPAKLEDSAVYLCASSLVVLEDTRYFGPGTRLTVL.

This clone was counted between two and nine times. The chain combines TRBV7-2 with TRBJ2-1, with 7 bases lining up with TRBD2. Looked up from germline, CDR1 is SGHTA and CDR2 is FQGNSA. The V segment lost 5 bases and the J segment 6 bases; nucleotides outside the gene matches: 7. The CDR3 runs 14 residues. The CDR3 loop is CASSQALAANEQFF. For the CDR3, the DNA is TGTGCCAGCAGCCAGGCGCTAGCGGCCAATGAGCAGTTCTTC.

The chain recombines TRBV5-5 with TRBJ2-5; D not resolved. The CDR3 consists of 14 residues. CDR1 is SGHKS and CDR2 is YYEKEE in the germline V gene (reference sequence). V gave up 2 bases and J gave up 4 bases, with 12 bases separating them. The CDR3 is CASSFEGVVETQYF. In nucleotides, the CDR3 is TGTGCCAGCAGCTTCGAAGGAGTGGTAGAGACCCAGTACTTC.

This clone was seen only a few times. The J gene is TRBJ2-5, the V gene TRBV30, with 8 nucleotides matching TRBD2. The CDR3 loop spans 16 amino acids. Germline-derived CDR1 and CDR2 are GTSNPN and SVGIG (reference sequence). The CDR3 here is CALDELEAGGQETQYF. CDR3 coding DNA: TGTGCTTTGGACGAGCTTGAGGCGGGGGGACAAGAGACCCAGTACTTC.

The chain employs TRBV6-1 and TRBJ1-4, with a possible D match to TRBD1 (5 bases). The CDR3 is 16 amino acids. V was pared by 1 base and J by 0 bases, with 9 bases between. Germline V gene sequence: CDR1 MNHNS, CDR2 SASEGT. The CDR3 coding sequence is TGTGCCAGCAGTGAAGGAAGGGGTCCAACTAATGAAAAACTGTTTTTT. Translating gives CASSEGRGPTNEKLFF.

The V call is TRBV29-1, the J call TRBJ1-5, with D perhaps matching TRBD1 (5 bases). From germline, CDR1 is SQVTM and CDR2 ANQGSEA. V lost 4 bases to trimming and J lost 2 bases, with 6 bases between them. The CDR3 covers 12 residues. As DNA, the CDR3 is TGCAGCGTTGGGGGGGGCAATCAGCCCCAGCATTTT. Its translation: CSVGGGNQPQHF.

This rearrangement joins TRBV7-8 to TRBJ2-7, with TRBD2 matching 8 bases. The CDR3 is 15 residues long. Germline-derived CDR1 and CDR2 are SGHVS and FQNEAQ. V lost 2 bases, J lost 5 bases, and 8 bases stayed unmatched. This CDR3 is CASSLLGLGIHEQYF. CDR3 DNA sequence: TGTGCCAGCAGCTTATTGGGACTAGGCATCCACGAGCAGTACTTC.

This chain connects TRBV5-1 to TRBJ1-2, with D maybe TRBD1 (5 bases). The CDR3 length is 17 residues. V was cut by 4 bases and J by 5 bases, with 24 bases left in between. Germline loops: CDR1 SGHRS, CDR2 YFSETQ. In nucleotides, the CDR3 is TGCGCCAGCAGCCTTAGGGCTAAGGAGGGGTGGATGTATGGCTACACCTTC. It translates to CASSLRAKEGWMYGYTF.

The chain has TRBV30 and TRBJ2-1, with D possibly being TRBD1 (5 bases). CDR3 length: 11 residues. V shed 4 bases and J shed 16 bases, with 17 bases lying between them. Germline CDR1 GTSNPN, CDR2 SVGIG (reference sequence). Here the CDR3 reads CAWIRQGAPFF. The CDR3 coding sequence is TGTGCCTGGATTCGTCAAGGGGCCCCTTTCTTC.

The rearrangement joins TRBV18 to TRBJ1-5; the D gene is possibly TRBD1 (5 bases). Trimming pared 4 bases from V and 1 base from J, leaving 11 bases between. Germline V gene sequence: CDR1 KGHSH, CDR2 LQKENI. The CDR3 extends over 15 amino acids. CDR3 in DNA: TGTGCCAGCTCACTAAACGACAGAAGCAATCAGCCCCAGCATTTT. Its translation is CASSLNDRSNQPQHF.

The rearrangement links TRBV9 to TRBJ1-2; 7 bases agree with TRBD1. The CDR3 has 17 amino acids. Germline V lookup: CDR1 SGDLS, CDR2 YYNGEE. V dropped 3 bases and J dropped 0; count of bases not matched to a gene: 11. The CDR3 DNA reads TGTGCCAGCAGCGCATCTGGGTCCGGGACAGCTAACTATGGCTACACCTTC. Encoded protein: CASSASGSGTANYGYTF.

The genes are TRBV2 and TRBJ2-7; 12 positions agree with TRBD1. Germline CDR1 SNHLY, CDR2 FYNNEI. Trimming cost V 5 bases and J 6 bases; bases outside gene matches: 11. CDR3 length: 16 amino acids. CDR3 nucleotides: TGTGCCAGCAGTTTTGAAGCCGGGACAGGGGGCGTCGAGCAGTACTTC. The encoded protein is CASSFEAGTGGVEQYF.

J is TRBJ2-7 and V is TRBV6-1, with D perhaps matching TRBD1 (6 bases). Looked up from germline, CDR1 is MNHNS and CDR2 is SASEGT. Trimming cost V 10 bases and J 5 bases, with 18 bases left between them. This CDR3 region has 13 residues. CDR3 loop: CAITRTGLNEQYF. In DNA form, the CDR3 reads TGTGCCATCACACGAACAGGGCTCAACGAGCAGTACTTC.

This clone was counted only a few times. This chain joins TRBV6-6 and TRBJ1-1; D possibly corresponds to TRBD1 (6 bases). The CDR3 consists of 16 residues. V shed 0 bases and J shed 1 base, with 12 bases lying between them. The V gene's germline CDR1 is MNHNY and CDR2 SVGAGI (reference sequence). The CDR3 coding sequence is TGTGCCAGCAGTTACTCGACCGACAGGCCGAACACTGAAGCTTTCTTT. It codes for CASSYSTDRPNTEAFF.